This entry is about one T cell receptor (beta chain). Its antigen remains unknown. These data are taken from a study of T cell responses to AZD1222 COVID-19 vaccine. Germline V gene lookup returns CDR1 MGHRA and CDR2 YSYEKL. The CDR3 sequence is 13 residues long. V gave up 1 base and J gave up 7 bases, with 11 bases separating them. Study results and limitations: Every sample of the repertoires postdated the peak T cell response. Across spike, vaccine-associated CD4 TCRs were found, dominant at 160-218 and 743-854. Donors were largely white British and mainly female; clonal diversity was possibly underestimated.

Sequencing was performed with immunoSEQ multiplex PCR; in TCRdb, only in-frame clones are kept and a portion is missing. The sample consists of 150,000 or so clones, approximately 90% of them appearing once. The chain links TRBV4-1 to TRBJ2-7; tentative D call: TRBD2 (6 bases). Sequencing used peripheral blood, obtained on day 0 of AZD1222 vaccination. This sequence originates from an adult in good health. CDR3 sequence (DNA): TGCGCCAGCAGCCAAGTTGGAGGGCGGGAGCAGTACTTC. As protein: CASSQVGGREQYF.